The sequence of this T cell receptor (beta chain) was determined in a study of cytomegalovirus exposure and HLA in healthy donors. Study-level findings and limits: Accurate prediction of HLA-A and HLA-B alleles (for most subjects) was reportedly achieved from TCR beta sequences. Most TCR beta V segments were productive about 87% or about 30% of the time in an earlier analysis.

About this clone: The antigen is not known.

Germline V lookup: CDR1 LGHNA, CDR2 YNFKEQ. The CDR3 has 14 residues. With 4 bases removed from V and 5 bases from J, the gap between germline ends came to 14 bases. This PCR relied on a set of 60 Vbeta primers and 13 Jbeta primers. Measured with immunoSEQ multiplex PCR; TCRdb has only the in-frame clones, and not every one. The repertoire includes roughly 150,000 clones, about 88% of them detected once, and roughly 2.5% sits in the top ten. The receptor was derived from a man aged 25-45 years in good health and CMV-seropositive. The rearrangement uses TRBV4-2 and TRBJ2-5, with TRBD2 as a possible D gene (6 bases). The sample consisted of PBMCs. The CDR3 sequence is CASSPPGEEETQYF. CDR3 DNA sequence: TGTGCCAGCAGCCCTCCCGGGGAGGAGGAGACCCAGTACTTC.